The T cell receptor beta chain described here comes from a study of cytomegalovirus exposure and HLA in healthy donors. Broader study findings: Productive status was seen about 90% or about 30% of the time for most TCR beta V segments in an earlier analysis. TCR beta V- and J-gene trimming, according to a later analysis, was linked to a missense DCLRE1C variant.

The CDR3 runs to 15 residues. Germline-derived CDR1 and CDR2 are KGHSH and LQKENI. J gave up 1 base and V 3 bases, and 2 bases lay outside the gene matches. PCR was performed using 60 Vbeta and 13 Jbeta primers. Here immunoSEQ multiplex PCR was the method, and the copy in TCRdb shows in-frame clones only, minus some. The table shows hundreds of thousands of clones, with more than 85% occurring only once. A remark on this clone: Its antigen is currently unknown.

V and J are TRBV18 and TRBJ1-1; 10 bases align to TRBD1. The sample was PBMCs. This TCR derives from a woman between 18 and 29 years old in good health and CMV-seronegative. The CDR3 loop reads CASSPGQGPNTEAFF. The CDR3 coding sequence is TGTGCCAGCTCACCGGGACAGGGGCCGAACACTGAAGCTTTCTTT.